Presented here are 21 T cell receptor beta chains from one specimen sequenced in a study of precursors of human CD4 cytotoxic T cells. Four sorted CD4+ memory subsets, central memory, effector memory, IL-7R-high TEMRA and IL-7R-negative TEMRA, were UMI-sequenced. TCRdb recomputed calls from the reads with MiXCR, one row per CDR3 protein. The top ten clones hold approximately 8.5% of a sample with under 900 distinct CDR3 sequences, around a sixth of them seen once. The material sequenced was memory CD4+ T cells from blood (PBMCs). The receptors shown here come from a human donor in good health.

The table lists this clonotype with a few counts. The chain joins TRBV7-8 to TRBJ1-5, with unresolved D. Trimming removed 5 bases at V and 4 bases at J, with 15 bases between. This CDR3 has 15 amino acids. Germline values: CDR1 SGHVS, CDR2 FQNEAQ. CDR3 sequence reads: CASSREVPTNQPQHF. Here the CDR3 DNA reads TGTGCCAGCAGCCGGGAGGTCCCTACTAATCAGCCCCAGCATTTT.

This clonotype was seen only a few times. This chain connects TRBV12-3 or TRBV12-4 to TRBJ1-1; D gene unclear. The CDR3 spans 15 residues. Trimming removed 4 bases at V and 0 bases at J, with 12 bases between. The CDR3 DNA is TGTGCCAGCAGTTATCGAAGGGAAATGAACACTGAAGCTTTCTTT. It translates to CASSYRREMNTEAFF.

This clonotype was counted a few times. The chain links TRBV5-1 to TRBJ2-5; 8 bases agree with TRBD1. With V trimmed by 4 bases and J by 5 bases, 7 bases remained unmatched. The CDR3 spans 14 residues. CDR1 is SGHRS, CDR2 YFSETQ, per germline. DNA for the CDR3: TGCGCCAGCAGCAGACAGGGGACGGAGGAGACCCAGTACTTC. Its translation: CASSRQGTEETQYF.

This clonotype is large (0.1 to 1%) within its sample. The chain links TRBV5-1 to TRBJ2-7; 8 bases agree with TRBD2. CDR1 is SGHRS, CDR2 YFSETQ, per germline. CDR3 size: 15 residues. J lost 3 bases, V lost 0 bases, and 5 bases had no gene match. CDR3 sequence: CASSLADAGGYEQYF. CDR3 DNA sequence: TGCGCCAGCAGCTTGGCCGACGCGGGAGGCTACGAGCAGTACTTC.

J is TRBJ2-1 and V is TRBV29-1, with D tentatively TRBD2 (7 bases). The ends were cut back, 8 bases at V and 3 bases at J, with 17 bases in the middle. The CDR3 sequence is 14 residues long. Germline V gene lookup returns CDR1 SQVTM and CDR2 ANQGSEA. The CDR3 reads CSTRRGANYNEQFF. CDR3 bases: TGCAGCACCCGACGGGGGGCTAACTACAATGAGCAGTTCTTC.

This clonotype appeared a few times. The chain carries TRBV21-1 and TRBJ1-1. TRBV21-1 has pseudogene status. This CDR3 has 14 residues. The CDR3 DNA reads as TGTGCCAGCAGCAAAGTAGGTGTGAAGGTGAGGGCTTTCTTT. It specifies CASSKVGVKVRAFF.

This clonotype was counted between two and nine times. V usage is TRBV3-1 and J usage is TRBJ2-3, with a tentative D call TRBD2 (6 bases). CDR1 is LGHDT, CDR2 YNNKEL, per germline (reference sequence). The length of the CDR3 is 16 residues. Trimming shortened V by 4 bases and J by 0 bases, and 14 bases separated the two germline ends. CDR3 in amino acids: CASSLLSGSSTDTQYF. DNA of the CDR3: TGTGCCAGCAGCCTTCTTAGCGGATCGAGCACAGATACGCAGTATTTT.

This clonotype has just a few counts. The chain is built from TRBV10-1 and TRBJ1-1; 8 nucleotides align to TRBD1. The CDR3 length is 15 residues. From germline, CDR1 is WNHNN and CDR2 SYGVQD (reference sequence). With 3 bases clipped from V and 4 bases from J, the junction kept 7 bases outside the gene matches. The CDR3 sequence: CASSEFTGGITEAFF. CDR3 nucleotides: TGCGCCAGCAGTGAATTTACAGGGGGGATCACTGAAGCTTTCTTT.

By proportion, this clonotype is large. The V gene is TRBV3-1, the J gene TRBJ2-1; TRBD2 aligns across 8 bases. CDR1 and CDR2 from the germline V gene are LGHDT and YNNKEL (reference sequence). J gave up 8 bases and V 0 bases, and 6 bases lay outside the gene matches. This CDR3 has 15 residues. The CDR3 reads CASSQDRLAGDEQFF. CDR3 in DNA: TGTGCCAGCAGCCAAGATAGGCTAGCGGGTGATGAGCAGTTCTTC.

This clonotype was observed a handful of times. V and J are TRBV18 and TRBJ2-5; the D gene is possibly TRBD2 (6 bases). CDR1 KGHSH and CDR2 LQKENI come from the germline V gene. Trimming shortened V by 4 bases and J by 7 bases, and 22 bases separated the two germline ends. CDR3 length equals 16 residues. CDR3: CASSRVGTPGDATQYF. The CDR3 DNA reads as TGTGCCAGCTCACGCGTCGGGACTCCTGGGGACGCGACCCAGTACTTC.

This clonotype was counted only a few times. The chain carries TRBV4-2 and TRBJ1-1; D is unresolved. Trimming cost V 4 bases and J 0 bases, with 12 bases left between them. The CDR3 extends over 15 amino acids. Germline CDR1 LGHNA, CDR2 YNFKEQ. CDR3 nucleotides: TGTGCCAGCAGCCTTGGTGGGTCGCTGAACACTGAAGCTTTCTTT. Protein product: CASSLGGSLNTEAFF.

A note on this clonotype: This clone may be a read error of a much larger clone one base away. V usage is TRBV11-1 and J usage is TRBJ2-3; 9 nucleotides align to TRBD2. CDR1 is SGHAT and CDR2 is FQDESV in the germline V gene (reference sequence). J gave up 1 base and V 3 bases, and 8 bases lay outside the gene matches. The CDR3 consists of 17 residues. CDR3 protein: CASSFGRLAGCTDTQYF. CDR3 bases: TGTGCCAGCAGCTTCGGGCGGCTAGCGGGATGCACAGATACGCAGTATTTT.

This clonotype was detected only a few times. V is TRBV19 and J is TRBJ2-5; no clear D. V shed 5 bases and J shed 0 bases, with 7 bases lying between them. The length of the CDR3 is 13 residues. CDR1 and CDR2 from the germline V gene are LNHDA and SQIVND (reference sequence). The CDR3 bases are TGTGCCAGTAGTCGGGCATACCAAGAGACCCAGTACTTC. Its translation is CASSRAYQETQYF.

There are a few counts of this clonotype. The chain links TRBV28 to TRBJ2-7, with 8 bases fitting TRBD2. From germline, CDR1 is MDHEN and CDR2 SYDVKM. V dropped 2 bases and J dropped 3; count of bases not matched to a gene: 12. There are 17 residues in the CDR3. CDR3 in amino acids: CASSLPLGSAGGYEQYF. In DNA form, the CDR3 reads TGTGCCAGCAGTTTACCCCTCGGGTCCGCGGGAGGCTACGAGCAGTACTTC. The whole variable domain, filled in from reference TRBV28 and TRBJ2-7, reads DVKVTQSSRYLVKRTGEKVFLECVQDMDHENMFWYRQDPGLGLRLIYFSYDVKMKEKGDIPEGYSVSREKKERFSLILESASTNQTSMYLCASSLPLGSAGGYEQYFGPGTRLTVT.

By proportion, this clonotype is large (0.1 to 1%). The rearrangement links TRBV7-2 to TRBJ1-1; D is undetermined. Trimming removed 2 bases from V and 0 bases from J, with 10 bases in between. Germline CDR1 reads SGHTA; CDR2 reads FQGNSA. The CDR3 is made up of 15 amino acids. CDR3 residues: CASSLLGLMNTEAFF. Written as DNA, the CDR3 is TGTGCCAGCAGCTTACTCGGACTCATGAACACTGAAGCTTTCTTT.

This clonotype is termed large (0.1 to 1%). One junction end disagrees with the germline gene, perhaps due to a read error. The rearrangement uses TRBV11-2 and TRBJ2-7, with TRBD1 matching 7 bases. Germline V gene lookup returns CDR1 SGHAT and CDR2 FQNNGV. The CDR3 spans 13 residues. The CDR3 DNA sequence: TGTGCCAGCAGCCTAGACAGGGCACACGAGCAGTACTTC. Translating gives CASSLDRAHEQYF.

The rearrangement uses TRBV5-1 and TRBJ2-3; TRBD1 is a possible D gene (7 bases). V gave up 4 bases and J gave up 1 base, with 19 bases separating them. The CDR3 contains 17 residues. From germline, CDR1 is SGHRS and CDR2 YFSETQ. The CDR3: CASSPGKGGGGTDTQYF. CDR3 nucleotides: TGCGCCAGCAGCCCGGGAAAAGGGGGCGGGGGCACAGATACGCAGTATTTT.

The chain is built from TRBV3-1 and TRBJ2-3; 12 nucleotides agree with TRBD2. Germline-derived CDR1 and CDR2 are LGHDT and YNNKEL (reference sequence). With V trimmed by 5 bases and J by 0 bases, 0 bases remained unmatched. This CDR3 contains 15 residues. As DNA, the CDR3 is TGTGCCAGCAGCGGGACTAGCGGGAGCACAGATACGCAGTATTTT. It yields the protein CASSGTSGSTDTQYF.

As for this clonotype: Mismatch with germline at one junction end may stem from a read error. The V and J genes are TRBV4-1 and TRBJ2-7; 8 bases fit TRBD2. Germline V lookup: CDR1 MGHRA, CDR2 YSYEKL. The CDR3 runs to 16 residues. DNA for the CDR3: TGCGCCAGCAGCCAAGGAGGACTAGCCGGTCGTGGCGAGCAGCACTTC. This encodes CASSQGGLAGRGEQHF.

The V gene is TRBV12-3 or TRBV12-4, the J gene TRBJ2-2, with 7 bases aligning to TRBD1. The V gene end was trimmed by 2 bases and the J gene end by 2 bases; junction bases not matched to a gene: 2. CDR3 length: 15 residues. CDR3 sequence (DNA): TGTGCCAGCAGTTTAAGGGGGCGAAACACCGGGGAGCTGTTTTTT. It translates to CASSLRGRNTGELFF.

This clonotype counts as large. This rearrangement joins TRBV28 to TRBJ1-4, with TRBD1 as a possible D gene (5 bases). With 5 bases removed from V and 10 bases from J, the gap between germline ends came to 8 bases. Germline CDR1 reads MDHEN; CDR2 reads SYDVKM. The CDR3 is 11 amino acids. The CDR3 sequence: CASSEGRKLFF. CDR3 nucleotide sequence: TGTGCCAGCAGTGAGGGGCGAAAACTGTTTTTT.